This TCR beta chain was sequenced during a study of cytomegalovirus exposure and HLA in healthy donors. While unrecorded immune exposures were likely, the donors were nominally healthy when sampled. Regarding the study as a whole: In a later analysis, V- and J-gene trimming of beta chains associated with a DCLRE1C missense variant, replicated independently. HLA alleles were associated with around 17,000 TCR beta sequences in a later analysis at 0.05 false discovery rate.

CDR1 and CDR2 from the germline V gene are SGHTA and FQGTGA. V lost 1 base, J lost 6 bases, and 5 bases stayed unmatched. This CDR3 contains 14 residues. This clone was detected only a few times. What it binds is not known. 13 Jbeta primers and 60 Vbeta primers were used for the PCR. Generated by immunoSEQ multiplex PCR, the TCRdb table keeps only in-frame clones and is missing some. The table shows some 130,000 clones, with 80% occurring only once. The sequencing sample was made of PBMCs. This receptor was taken from a young man in good health. This sequence joins TRBV7-3 and TRBJ1-1; TRBD1 aligns across 7 bases. The CDR3 is CASSLNSGTAEAFF. The DNA of the CDR3 is TGTGCCAGCAGCTTAAATTCCGGGACAGCTGAAGCTTTCTTT.